The T cell receptor (beta chain) described here comes from a study of blood T cell repertoires in COVID-19. Libraries were prepared by immunoSEQ multiplex PCR; TCRdb keeps only in-frame clonotypes and omits some of them. The sample yields roughly 180,000 clones, 70% to 85% seen once. The CDR3 runs 13 residues. V shed 7 bases and J shed 8 bases, with 17 bases lying between them. The TCR sequence derives from a man aged 60 to 75 who had recovered from COVID-19. The sample taken for sequencing was peripheral blood. The chain employs TRBV12-3 or TRBV12-4 and TRBJ1-2; a weak D match, TRBD1 (6 bases). The CDR3: CASTAGAGHGYTF. Here the CDR3 DNA reads TGTGCCAGCACCGCAGGGGCAGGGCACGGCTACACCTTC.